Only a few counts were recorded for the clone carrying this T cell receptor (beta chain). Antigen: not known. This sample was taken from a study of blood T cells in healthy people across ages. Study observations and caveats: A roughly linear fall in TCR beta diversity per million T cells was seen with increasing age.

It was with a sample-barcoded 5' primer and a J-beta primer mix that a second PCR of roughly 6 to 12 cycles was run. TCRdb reprocessed the 5' RACE reads with MiXCR, giving one entry per CDR3 protein. The sample has about 1.8 million distinct CDR3 sequences; roughly 49% are singletons. Per sample, at least 6 micrograms of total RNA were extracted. The trim removed 3 bases at V and 7 bases at J, leaving 11 bases unmatched. CDR1 and CDR2 (germline): SNHLY, FYNNEI. The CDR3 is 16 amino acids. The chain recombines TRBV2 with TRBJ2-7; 11 bases line up with TRBD2. This TCR derives from a woman aged 40 to 55 in good health. The sample taken for sequencing was blood. The CDR3 nucleotides are TGTGCCAGCAGTGAGGGACTAGCGGAAGTCCTTAGGGAGCAGTACTTC. Translation: CASSEGLAEVLREQYF. Supplemented by reference TRBV2 and TRBJ2-7, the full variable domain reads EPEVTQTPSHQVTQMGQEVILRCVPISNHLYFYWYRQILGQKVEFLVSFYNNEISEKSEIFDDQFSVERPDGSNFTLKIRSTKLEDSAMYFCASSEGLAEVLREQYFGPGTRLTVT.